The source of this TCR beta chain is a study of blood T cell repertoires in COVID-19. As for the study in general: Some COVID-19 samples were acute and others convalescent; all came from the United States, Italy and Spain. T cells, B-cell-depleted T cells, or PBMCs supplied cDNA or gDNA.

Authors' analysis steps: It was from reference gene primer amplification that nucleated cell counts were estimated. Using immunoSEQ multiplex PCR, the repertoire was profiled, and TCRdb retains in-frame clones only, with some absent. Clonal size and the V and J genes are those of that table, whereas D and trimming came from the DNA. Among 95,000 to 150,000 clones listed, 81% were seen once. The CDR3 covers 14 residues. Per germline, CDR1 SGHVS and CDR2 FQNEAQ. V lost 4 bases, J lost 9 bases, and 15 bases lay in between. Sequencing used peripheral blood. V and J are TRBV7-8 and TRBJ1-4, with unresolved D. The source is a woman aged 45-65 years with acute or convalescent COVID-19. The CDR3 bases are TGTGCCAGCAGCTCGGACTCCCAGCGTAAAAAACTGTTTTTT. This translates into CASSSDSQRKKLFF.